The 29 T cell receptor beta chains listed next were all sequenced from one sample in a study of metastatic and nonmetastatic thyroid tumors. MiXCR re-clonotyped the PCR reads for TCRdb. Among around 37,000 clones, 20% to 25% were seen once, and the ten largest hold 15% to 18%. Patients underwent thyroid surgery, and none had received any treatment before it. Sequencing input: blood. The receptors shown here come from a female donor with papillary thyroid cancer or a benign thyroid nodule (not recorded which). Some clones in this sample may be carry-over from other donors' samples.

V and J are TRBV11-2 and TRBJ2-2, with D maybe TRBD2 (5 bases). Germline CDR1 reads SGHAT; CDR2 reads FQNNGV. Trimming stripped 3 bases from V and 0 bases from J, with 14 bases between. The CDR3 is made up of 17 amino acids. The CDR3 nucleotides are TGTGCCAGCAGCTTGGAGGCAGGACTCGCGAACACCGGGGAGCTGTTTTTT. This translates into CASSLEAGLANTGELFF.

V is TRBV6-2 or TRBV6-3 and J is TRBJ2-7; a possible D gene is TRBD2 (5 bases). This CDR3 contains 16 residues. The germline V gene encodes CDR1 MNHEY and CDR2 SVGEGT. Trimming took 2 bases from V and 3 from J, leaving 17 bases between them. In DNA form, the CDR3 reads TGTGCCAGCAGTTACGTGGACTCAGGTCGAGACTACGAGCAGTACTTC. Residues: CASSYVDSGRDYEQYF.

This clone has just a few counts. A much larger clone is a single base away; this may be a read error. The DNA of the CDR3 is TGCAGGGCCTGGACCTCCTACAATGAGCAGTTCTTC. Translation gives CRAWTSYNEQFF. The chain employs TRBV29-1 and TRBJ2-1, with D unclear. From germline, CDR1 is SQVTM and CDR2 ANQGSEA. The length of the CDR3 is 12 residues.

This clone was observed at least ten times. The rearrangement links TRBV11-3 to TRBJ2-7; D is unclear. The V and J ends lost 5 bases and 1 base respectively, with 15 bases between them. Germline V gene lookup returns CDR1 SGHNT and CDR2 YENEEA. The CDR3 covers 15 residues. The chain's CDR3 is CASSATSKASYEQYF. The CDR3 DNA reads as TGTGCCAGCAGCGCTACCTCGAAGGCGTCCTACGAGCAGTACTTC.

This clone occurred many times. This chain connects TRBV18 to TRBJ2-7, with 15 positions matching TRBD2. In germline, CDR1 is KGHSH, CDR2 LQKENI. With 2 bases clipped from V and 7 bases from J, the junction kept 6 bases outside the gene matches. CDR3 size: 16 residues. CDR3 sequence: CASSPIGTSGRPEQYF. In DNA form, the CDR3 reads TGTGCCAGCTCACCAATCGGGACTAGCGGGAGGCCTGAGCAGTACTTC.

The chain uses TRBV3-1 and TRBJ2-3; either TRBD1 or TRBD2 may fit D (5 bases each). The V end was cut by 4 bases, the J end by 1 base, with 12 bases between. The CDR3 contains 15 residues. CDR1 LGHDT and CDR2 YNNKEL come from the germline V gene (reference sequence). The CDR3 here is CASSRGDGRTDTQYF. The CDR3 nucleotides are TGTGCCAGCAGCCGTGGGGACGGACGCACAGATACGCAGTATTTT.

At least ten counts were recorded for this clone. The chain has TRBV10-3 and TRBJ1-1; D not certain. The germline V gene encodes CDR1 ENHRY and CDR2 SYGVKD. The CDR3 spans 13 residues. The V end was cut by 0 bases, the J end by 0 bases, with 2 bases between. CDR3 residues: CAISESMNTEAFF. The CDR3 DNA follows: TGTGCCATCAGTGAGTCGATGAACACTGAAGCTTTCTTT.

This clone was counted only a few times. Mismatch with germline at one junction end may stem from a read error. V and J are TRBV6-1 and TRBJ1-5; no reliable D call. The CDR3 contains 15 residues. Germline CDR1 and CDR2: MNHNS and SASEGT. The CDR3 sequence: CDSSIEGSGNQPKHF. CDR3 DNA: TGTGACAGCAGCATCGAAGGGTCGGGCAATCAGCCCAAGCATTTT.

This clone was observed a few times. The chain is built from TRBV28 and TRBJ2-7; D is perhaps TRBD1 or TRBD2 (5 bases each). Germline CDR1 and CDR2: MDHEN and SYDVKM. Trimming removed 1 base at V and 7 bases at J, with 14 bases between. This CDR3 is 14 amino acids long. CDR3 protein: CASSLSGPLSEQYF. CDR3 DNA sequence: TGTGCCAGCAGTTTATCGGGGCCCCTGAGTGAGCAGTACTTC.

This clone is labeled medium-sized. V gene TRBV6-1 combines with J gene TRBJ2-7; no clear D. Per the germline V gene, CDR1 is MNHNS and CDR2 is SASEGT. The CDR3 contains 13 residues. V lost 1 base and J lost 4, with 8 bases in between. The CDR3 DNA reads as TGTGCCAGCAGTGAAGAGAGCGAATACGAGCAGTACTTC. Its protein is CASSEESEYEQYF.

This clone showed up just a few times. The V gene is TRBV28, the J gene TRBJ2-2; a possible D gene is TRBD1 (6 bases). V shed 5 bases and J shed 14 bases, with 21 bases lying between them. The germline gives CDR1 MDHEN, CDR2 SYDVKM. The CDR3 totals 14 residues. The CDR3 reads CASSAPDRTGYLFF. The CDR3 region has the DNA TGTGCCAGCAGTGCCCCAGACAGGACCGGGTATCTGTTTTTT.

This clone was counted ten times or more. This chain links TRBV20-1 with TRBJ2-7; D perhaps matches TRBD1 (5 bases). V lost 2 bases to trimming and J lost 1 base, with 6 bases between them. The CDR3 runs to 12 residues. Germline values: CDR1 DFQATT, CDR2 SNEGSKA (reference sequence). The CDR3 nucleotides are TGCAGTGCTAGACAGGGATCCTACGAGCAGTACTTC. Protein: CSARQGSYEQYF.

This clone turned up a few times. The chain uses TRBV6-2 or TRBV6-3 and TRBJ2-1; D may be TRBD1 (6 bases). Trimming pared 0 bases from V and 4 bases from J, leaving 16 bases between. This CDR3 spans 17 amino acids. Per germline, CDR1 MNHEY and CDR2 SVGEGT. The CDR3 spells CASSYSYNRGGYNEQFF. CDR3 DNA sequence: TGTGCCAGCAGTTACTCTTATAATAGAGGGGGATACAATGAGCAGTTCTTC.

This clone was recorded many times. V usage is TRBV28 and J usage is TRBJ1-5; weak D call: TRBD1 (6 bases). V was shortened by 3 bases and J by 3 bases, with 15 bases between the two germline ends. This CDR3 region has 16 residues. Germline-derived CDR1 and CDR2 are MDHEN and SYDVKM. The CDR3 sequence: CASSFWGQGSNQPQHF. The CDR3 DNA follows: TGTGCCAGCAGTTTTTGGGGGCAGGGGTCCAATCAGCCCCAGCATTTT.

This clone is deemed medium-sized. J is TRBJ2-7 and V is TRBV6-7; 7 bases are a match to TRBD1. TRBV6-7 belongs to the ORF category, with a function that is uncertain. The CDR3 consists of 15 residues. Trimming cost V 2 bases and J 5 bases; bases outside gene matches: 9. The CDR3 DNA reads TGTGCCAGCAGTTACACCGGGACAGATTTCGACGAGCAGTACTTC. Protein: CASSYTGTDFDEQYF.

This chain links TRBV4-1 with TRBJ2-7; no reliable D call. The CDR3 is 15 residues long. Germline-derived CDR1 and CDR2 are MGHRA and YSYEKL. V was pared by 2 bases and J by 3 bases, with 14 bases between. The CDR3 region has the DNA TGCGCCAGCAGCCAAACAATAGTGAGCCTCTACGAGCAGTACTTC. Encoded protein: CASSQTIVSLYEQYF.

The chain couples TRBV28 to TRBJ2-5; D might be TRBD1 or TRBD2, each matching 5 bases. Between the trimmed V and J ends, which lost 6 bases and 4 bases, there was a span of 18 bases. Germline V gene sequence: CDR1 MDHEN, CDR2 SYDVKM. The CDR3 has 15 residues. The CDR3 DNA is TGTGCCAGCAGACCAGCTGGGCAGGGACGAGAGACCCAGTACTTC. Protein product: CASRPAGQGRETQYF.

Many counts were recorded for this clone. The chain's CDR3 is CSAGTGVETQYF. DNA for the CDR3: TGCAGTGCGGGGACAGGGGTGGAGACCCAGTACTTC. The chain has TRBV20-1 and TRBJ2-5; 10 bases match TRBD1. Per germline, CDR1 DFQATT and CDR2 SNEGSKA (reference sequence). V trimming: 6 bases; J trimming: 5 bases; junction bases outside the gene matches: 3. The CDR3 spans 12 residues.

The chain uses TRBV20-1 and TRBJ2-1, with TRBD1 as a possible D gene (5 bases). Germline CDR1 is DFQATT and CDR2 is SNEGSKA (reference sequence). V dropped 6 bases and J dropped 7 bases, with 19 bases sitting between them. The CDR3 extends over 14 amino acids. This CDR3 reads CSAQGVSGSNEQFF. The CDR3 bases are TGCAGTGCGCAAGGGGTCTCGGGCTCTAATGAGCAGTTCTTC.

The chain joins TRBV20-1 to TRBJ2-3; 8 nucleotides align to TRBD2. The CDR3 has 15 residues. Per the germline V gene, CDR1 is DFQATT and CDR2 is SNEGSKA (reference sequence). The trim removed 0 bases at V and 2 bases at J, leaving 4 bases unmatched. The CDR3 here is CSAREGAGDTDTQYF. The CDR3 DNA sequence: TGCAGTGCTAGAGAGGGAGCGGGAGACACAGATACGCAGTATTTT.

This clone has at least ten counts. The chain links TRBV30 to TRBJ1-1; a possible D gene is TRBD1 (6 bases). This CDR3 is 14 amino acids long. V lost 1 base, J lost 1 base, and 10 bases lay in between. Per the germline V gene, CDR1 is GTSNPN and CDR2 is SVGIG (reference sequence). The CDR3 nucleotides read TGTGCCTGGAGTGACCGGGGGCGGAACACTGAAGCTTTCTTT. Its translation is CAWSDRGRNTEAFF.

In this sample, this clone turned up a few times. The genes are TRBV11-2 and TRBJ2-7; D gene ambiguous. The CDR3 consists of 11 residues. V lost 2 bases to trimming and J lost 3 bases, with 2 bases between them. Germline V lookup: CDR1 SGHAT, CDR2 FQNNGV. CDR3 nucleotides: TGTGCCAGCAGCTTAATCTACGAGCAGTACTTC. It translates to CASSLIYEQYF. The full variable domain, its missing parts supplied by reference TRBV11-2 and TRBJ2-7, is EAGVAQSPRYKIIEKRQSVAFWCNPISGHATLYWYQQILGQGPKLLIQFQNNGVVDDSQLPKDRFSAERLKGVDSTLKIQPAKLEDSAVYLCASSLIYEQYFGPGTRLTVT.

The rearrangement joins TRBV20-1 to TRBJ2-7; 9 bases align to TRBD1. CDR3 length: 15 amino acids. Losses at the gene ends were 5 bases for V and 2 bases for J; bases not matched to a gene: 10. Germline-derived CDR1 and CDR2 are DFQATT and SNEGSKA (reference sequence). In nucleotides, the CDR3 is TGCAGTGCTCAATCCCCGGGACAGGGCACCTACGAGCAGTACTTC. This gives the protein CSAQSPGQGTYEQYF.

This clone was counted between two and nine times. The gene calls are TRBV20-1 and TRBJ1-6; D is undetermined. The CDR3 spans 13 residues. Trimming pared 2 bases from V and 7 bases from J, leaving 9 bases between. Germline V gives CDR1 DFQATT, CDR2 SNEGSKA (reference sequence). CDR3 amino acids: CSARPHPNSPLHF. In nucleotides, the CDR3 is TGCAGTGCTAGACCTCACCCCAATTCACCCCTCCACTTT.

A note on this clone: The junction shows a germline mismatch at one end, possibly a read error. The J gene is TRBJ1-5, the V gene TRBV6-1; a weak D match, TRBD1 (5 bases). CDR1 is MNHNS, CDR2 SASEGT, per germline. The CDR3 contains 13 residues. The CDR3 nucleotides are TGTGCCAGCAGTCTAAAAAGGGGTCAGCCCAAGCATTTT. Translating it yields CASSLKRGQPKHF.

This clone has ten or more counts. V gene TRBV12-3 or TRBV12-4 combines with J gene TRBJ1-2; D might be TRBD1 (6 bases). This CDR3 spans 16 amino acids. V was cut by 2 bases and J by 1 base, with 14 bases left in between. DNA for the CDR3: TGTGCCAGCAGTTTACATGGCCAGGGGTATAACTATGGCTACACCTTC. Residues: CASSLHGQGYNYGYTF.

The chain uses TRBV5-1 and TRBJ2-7; D is possibly TRBD2 (6 bases). CDR1 and CDR2 from the germline V gene are SGHRS and YFSETQ. Trimming cost V 4 bases and J 0 bases, with 17 bases left between them. CDR3 length: 16 residues. The CDR3: CASSPLDTGSSYEQYF. CDR3 bases: TGCGCCAGCAGCCCGCTCGACACCGGGAGCTCCTACGAGCAGTACTTC.

V usage is TRBV19 and J usage is TRBJ2-2; 11 bases match TRBD2. This CDR3 is built from 17 residues. CDR1 and CDR2 (germline): LNHDA, SQIVND (reference sequence). The V and J ends lost 7 bases and 5 bases, in that order; junction bases with no gene match: 12. The CDR3 bases are TGTGCCAGTACCAACTCCGGTACTAGCGGGAGAACCGGGGAGCTGTTTTTT. Residues: CASTNSGTSGRTGELFF. The full variable domain, completed using reference TRBV19 and TRBJ2-2, is DGGITQSPKYLFRKEGQNVTLSCEQNLNHDAMYWYRQDPGQGLRLIYYSQIVNDFQKGDIAEGYSVSREKKESFPLTVTSAQKNPTAFYLCASTNSGTSGRTGELFFGEGSRLTVL.

Relative to its sample, this clone is medium-sized. The gene calls are TRBV19 and TRBJ2-3; D is unclear. The CDR3 is 13 amino acids. Trimming shortened V by 1 base and J by 6 bases, and 8 bases separated the two germline ends. The germline CDR1 and CDR2 sequences are LNHDA and SQIVND (reference sequence). The CDR3: CASSIVAGDTQYF. CDR3 DNA sequence: TGTGCCAGTAGTATAGTAGCTGGGGATACGCAGTATTTT.